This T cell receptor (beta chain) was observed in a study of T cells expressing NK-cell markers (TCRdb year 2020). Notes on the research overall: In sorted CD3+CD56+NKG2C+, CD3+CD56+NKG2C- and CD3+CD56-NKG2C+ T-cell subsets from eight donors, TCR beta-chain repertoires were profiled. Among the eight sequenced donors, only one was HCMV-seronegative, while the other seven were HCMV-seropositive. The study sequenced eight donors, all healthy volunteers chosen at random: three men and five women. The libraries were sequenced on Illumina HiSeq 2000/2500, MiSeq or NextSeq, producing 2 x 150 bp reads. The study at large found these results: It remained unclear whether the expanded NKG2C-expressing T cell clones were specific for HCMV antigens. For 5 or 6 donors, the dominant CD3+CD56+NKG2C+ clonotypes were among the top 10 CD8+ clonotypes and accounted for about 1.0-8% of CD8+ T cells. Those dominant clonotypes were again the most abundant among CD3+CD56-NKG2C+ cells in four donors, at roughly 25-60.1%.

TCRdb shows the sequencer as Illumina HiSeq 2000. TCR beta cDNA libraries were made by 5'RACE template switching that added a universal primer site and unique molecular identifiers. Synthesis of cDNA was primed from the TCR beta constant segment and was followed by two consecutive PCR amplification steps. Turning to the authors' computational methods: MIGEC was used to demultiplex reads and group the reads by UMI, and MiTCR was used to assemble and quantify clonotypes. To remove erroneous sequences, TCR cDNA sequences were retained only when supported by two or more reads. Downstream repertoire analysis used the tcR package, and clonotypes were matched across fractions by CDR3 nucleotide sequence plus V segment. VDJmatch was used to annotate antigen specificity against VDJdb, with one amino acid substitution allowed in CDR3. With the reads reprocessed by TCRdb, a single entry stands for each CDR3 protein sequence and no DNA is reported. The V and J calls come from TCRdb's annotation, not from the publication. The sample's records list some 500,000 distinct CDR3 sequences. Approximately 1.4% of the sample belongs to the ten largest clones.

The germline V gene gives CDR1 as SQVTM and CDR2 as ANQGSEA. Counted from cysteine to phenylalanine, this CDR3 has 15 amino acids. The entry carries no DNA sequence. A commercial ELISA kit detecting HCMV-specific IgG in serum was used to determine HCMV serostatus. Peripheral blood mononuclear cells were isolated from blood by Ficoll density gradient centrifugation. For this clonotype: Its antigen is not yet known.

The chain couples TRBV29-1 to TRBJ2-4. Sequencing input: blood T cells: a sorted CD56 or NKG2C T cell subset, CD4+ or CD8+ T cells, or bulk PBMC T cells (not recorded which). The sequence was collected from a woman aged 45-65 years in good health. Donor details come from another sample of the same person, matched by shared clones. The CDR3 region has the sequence CSVAEDLLAKNIQYF.